What follows are 19 T cell receptor beta chains derived from one specimen sequenced in a study of PD-1 blockade in mismatch repair-deficient tumors. Clones were sequenced by immunoSEQ multiplex PCR, and TCRdb holds only the in-frame ones, with some missing. Of 75,000 to 85,000 clones listed, over 70% are singletons. The sample in question was peripheral blood, obtained 12 weeks after starting pembrolizumab. The receptors derive from an adult with mismatch repair-deficient cancer.

The rearrangement joins TRBV6-1 to TRBJ2-7, with D perhaps assigned TRBD1 or TRBD2 (5 bases each). This CDR3 comprises 14 residues. V was cut by 1 base and J by 6 bases, with 13 bases left in between. Germline CDR1 MNHNS, CDR2 SASEGT. CDR3 loop: CASSEDVAGTEQYF. CDR3 nucleotides: TGTGCCAGCAGTGAAGACGTGGCAGGGACCGAGCAGTACTTC.

This chain uses TRBV19 with TRBJ2-7, with 7 bases fitting TRBD1. V was pared by 5 bases and J by 3 bases, with 7 bases of the junction left unmatched. CDR1 and CDR2 from the germline V gene are LNHDA and SQIVND (reference sequence). The CDR3 is made up of 14 amino acids. CDR3 DNA sequence: TGTGCCAGTAGTTCGGGACAGAGCAACTACGAGCAGTACTTC. Translated, it gives CASSSGQSNYEQYF.

The rearrangement uses TRBV7-2 and TRBJ2-3, with 9 nucleotides matching TRBD1. With V trimmed by 5 bases and J by 5 bases, 5 bases remained unmatched. The CDR3 is made up of 14 amino acids. Germline-derived CDR1 and CDR2 are SGHTA and FQGNSA. The CDR3 loop is CASSPWDREDTQYF. In DNA form, the CDR3 reads TGTGCCAGCAGCCCTTGGGACAGGGAAGATACGCAGTATTTT.

The chain's CDR3 is CASSHLTGTGELFF. CDR3 bases: TGTGCCAGCAGCCATTTGACGGGCACCGGGGAGCTGTTTTTT. This rearrangement joins TRBV16 to TRBJ2-2; D gene unclear. This CDR3 comprises 14 residues. The V gene lost 3 bases and the J gene lost 4 bases, with 9 bases spanning the gap. CDR1 and CDR2 (germline): KGHSY, FQNENV.

V and J are TRBV27 and TRBJ1-1; a possible D gene is TRBD1 (6 bases). V lost 5 bases, J lost 6 bases, and 13 bases lay in between. In germline, CDR1 is MNHEY, CDR2 SMNVEV (reference sequence). The CDR3 sequence is 13 residues long. The CDR3 DNA reads TGTGCCAGCAGTAAATCTACAGGGTCTGAAGCTTTCTTT. This translates into CASSKSTGSEAFF.

This clone came up once. The chain has TRBV10-3 and TRBJ2-3; TRBD2 aligns across 10 bases. The CDR3 loop spans 15 amino acids. V shed 5 bases and J 0 bases; nucleotides not matched to a gene: 2. Germline V gene lookup returns CDR1 ENHRY and CDR2 SYGVKD. CDR3 DNA: TGTGCCATCAGTCCGACTAGCGGGAGCACAGATACGCAGTATTTT. Translated: CAISPTSGSTDTQYF.

This clone was observed a handful of times. The chain uses TRBV19 and TRBJ1-1; the match to TRBD1 covers 9 bases. Losses at the gene ends were 1 base for V and 10 bases for J; bases not matched to a gene: 7. The CDR3 has 14 amino acids. Germline values: CDR1 LNHDA, CDR2 SQIVND (reference sequence). The chain's CDR3 is CASSIAPGQGVAFF. CDR3 DNA: TGTGCCAGTAGTATAGCTCCGGGACAGGGTGTAGCTTTCTTT. Together with reference TRBV19 and TRBJ1-1, the CDR3 gives the full variable domain: DGGITQSPKYLFRKEGQNVTLSCEQNLNHDAMYWYRQDPGQGLRLIYYSQIVNDFQKGDIAEGYSVSREKKESFPLTVTSAQKNPTAFYLCASSIAPGQGVAFFGQGTRLTVV.

V usage is TRBV7-9 and J usage is TRBJ1-1; D remains ambiguous. The germline V and J ends were trimmed by 2 bases and 4 bases, with 14 bases remaining between them. Germline V CDR1 and CDR2: SEHNR, FQNEAQ (reference sequence). The CDR3 has 15 amino acids. The CDR3 loop reads CASSLFGQSRTEAFF. CDR3 nucleotide sequence: TGTGCCAGCAGCTTATTCGGGCAGAGCCGCACTGAAGCTTTCTTT.

This chain uses TRBV7-9 with TRBJ1-4; 7 positions agree with TRBD1. The CDR3 has 15 amino acids. CDR1 is SEHNR, CDR2 FQNEAQ, per germline (reference sequence). Losses at the gene ends were 5 bases for V and 0 bases for J; bases not matched to a gene: 3. CDR3 sequence: CASSTGQATNEKLFF. For the CDR3, the DNA is TGTGCCAGCAGCACCGGACAGGCAACTAATGAAAAACTGTTTTTT.

This chain uses TRBV5-6 with TRBJ2-7, with 7 bases identical to TRBD1. J was trimmed by 3 bases and V by 1 base; bases with no gene match: 7. This CDR3 region has 15 residues. Per germline, CDR1 SGHDT and CDR2 YYEEEE. CDR3 protein: CASSLLSRGYYEQYF. In DNA, the CDR3 is TGTGCCAGCAGCTTGCTTAGCAGGGGGTACTACGAGCAGTACTTC.

The rearrangement joins TRBV10-3 to TRBJ2-3, with a possible D match to TRBD2 (6 bases). V lost 0 bases and J 1 base, leaving 8 bases between the germline ends. The CDR3 spans 15 residues. The V gene's germline CDR1 is ENHRY and CDR2 SYGVKD. CDR3 region: CAISESLAGTDTQYF. Written as DNA, the CDR3 is TGTGCCATCAGTGAGTCACTAGCCGGCACAGATACGCAGTATTTT.

The gene calls are TRBV7-6 and TRBJ2-3; no definite D call. Per germline, CDR1 SGHVS and CDR2 FNYEAQ. Between the trimmed V and J ends, which lost 5 bases and 1 base, there was a span of 4 bases. This CDR3 contains 12 residues. CDR3 protein: CASSLGTDTQYF. Written as DNA, the CDR3 is TGTGCCAGCAGCCTCGGCACAGATACGCAGTATTTT.

This clone appeared a single time. The V gene is TRBV7-9, the J gene TRBJ2-1; 7 bases line up with TRBD2. The CDR3 totals 14 residues. Germline CDR1 and CDR2: SEHNR and FQNEAQ (reference sequence). V shed 2 bases, J shed 5 bases, and the junction held 3 bases outside the gene matches. The CDR3 DNA is TGTGCCAGCAGCTTACTGGGACTAAACAATGAGCAGTTCTTC. It yields the protein CASSLLGLNNEQFF.

This clone was counted once. The chain is built from TRBV7-9 and TRBJ2-5, with 9 bases fitting TRBD2. With V trimmed by 5 bases and J by 5 bases, 6 bases remained unmatched. This CDR3 is built from 14 residues. Looked up from germline, CDR1 is SEHNR and CDR2 is FQNEAQ (reference sequence). The CDR3 sequence is CASSRQAGGETQYF. The CDR3 nucleotides are TGTGCCAGCAGCCGACAAGCGGGAGGTGAGACCCAGTACTTC.

The chain uses TRBV4-3 and TRBJ2-2; TRBD2 matches 7 bases. CDR1 is LGHNA, CDR2 YSLEER, per germline. V shed 0 bases and J 6 bases; nucleotides not matched to a gene: 4. The CDR3 is 15 residues long. The CDR3 reads CASSQDRGDAGELFF. The CDR3 DNA sequence: TGCGCCAGCAGCCAAGATCGGGGGGACGCCGGGGAGCTGTTTTTT.

The chain carries TRBV5-5 and TRBJ1-1, with D tentatively TRBD1 (6 bases). This CDR3 has 14 residues. The ends were cut back, 4 bases at V and 1 base at J, with 11 bases in the middle. Germline V gene sequence: CDR1 SGHKS, CDR2 YYEKEE (reference sequence). CDR3 coding DNA: TGTGCCAGCAGCCACAGGGTCGGGAACACTGAAGCTTTCTTT. Encoded protein: CASSHRVGNTEAFF. The full variable domain, in which reference TRBV5-5 and TRBJ1-1 provide the parts outside the CDR3, is DAGVTQSPTHLIKTRGQQVTLRCSPISGHKSVSWYQQVLGQGPQFIFQYYEKEERGRGNFPDRFSARQFPNYSSELNVNALLLGDSALYLCASSHRVGNTEAFFGQGTRLTVV.

This clone was counted many times. As DNA, the CDR3 is TGTGCCAGCAGTTTATTTGGCCCCAATGAGCAGTTCTTC. Translating it yields CASSLFGPNEQFF. This chain uses TRBV27 with TRBJ2-1, with D unresolved. Germline CDR1 and CDR2: MNHEY and SMNVEV (reference sequence). Trimming shortened V by 1 base and J by 6 bases, and 7 bases separated the two germline ends. The CDR3 spans 13 residues.

The gene calls are TRBV7-2 and TRBJ2-3; TRBD1 matches 7 bases. The CDR3 is 15 amino acids. From germline, CDR1 is SGHTA and CDR2 FQGNSA. Unmatched junction bases numbered 6, after V lost 4 bases and J lost 2 bases. DNA of the CDR3: TGTGCCAGCAGCTCAGACAGGGAGTACACAGATACGCAGTATTTT. This sequence encodes CASSSDREYTDTQYF.

This chain uses TRBV27 with TRBJ2-7; 8 bases are a match to TRBD1. The CDR3 contains 14 residues. The V and J ends lost 6 bases and 5 bases, in that order; junction bases with no gene match: 9. CDR1 and CDR2 (germline): MNHEY, SMNVEV (reference sequence). CDR3 amino acids: CASSAGQGVHEQYF. As DNA, the CDR3 is TGTGCCAGCAGCGCCGGACAGGGCGTCCACGAGCAGTACTTC.